These T cell receptor beta chains were read from a single sample in a study of T cell responses to AZD1222 COVID-19 vaccine. The protocol was immunoSEQ multiplex PCR, while the TCRdb copy is restricted to in-frame clones and leaves out a portion. This sample has 40,000 to 45,000 clones; roughly 77% occur once, and the top ten carry roughly 22%. The material was peripheral blood, obtained 28 days after the second dose of the MenACWY control vaccine. Receptor source: an adult who received the MenACWY meningococcal vaccine as a control. The CDR3 runs from the conserved cysteine through the conserved F or W. D genes are given only for firm matches. Expanded clones are given a class, and other clones once, few, many or no size at all.

V	D	size	J	DNA	CDR3
TRBV27	NA	NA	TRBJ1-6	TGTGCCAGCAGTCCAGGGACTCTCGTTAGTTCACCCCTCCACTTT	CASSPGTLVSSPLHF
TRBV5-4	TRBD1	NA	TRBJ2-7	TGTGCCAGCAGTCGTTCAGGGACAGGGGGCTACGAGCAGTACTTC	CASSRSGTGGYEQYF
TRBV6-6	NA	NA	TRBJ1-1	TGTGCCAGCCTAGGAGCTGGGACCACTGAAGCTTTCTTT	CASLGAGTTEAFF
TRBV9	TRBD1	NA	TRBJ2-6	TGTGCCAGCAGCGTAACCTACAGGGGGTCTGGGGCCAACGTCCTGACTTTC	CASSVTYRGSGANVLTF
TRBV5-6	NA	NA	TRBJ2-2	TGTGCCAGCTTTGGGGGCATCAACACCGGGGAGCTGTTTTTT	CASFGGINTGELFF
TRBV30	NA	NA	TRBJ1-1	TGTGCCTGGAGCCCAACCTGGGGCGCTTTCTTT	CAWSPTWGAFF
TRBV19	NA	NA	TRBJ1-2	TGTGCCACCCGCAGCGGGGGTACGGGGGATGGCTACACCTTC	CATRSGGTGDGYTF
TRBV5-4	NA	few	TRBJ1-2	TGTGCCAGCAGCACTCCAGGTCCCCAAAACTATGGCTACACCTTC	CASSTPGPQNYGYTF
TRBV30	TRBD1	NA	TRBJ2-2	TGTGCCTGGACCGGGACAGGGAGGACCGGGGAGCTGTTTTTT	CAWTGTGRTGELFF
TRBV15	TRBD1	once	TRBJ1-6	TGTGCCACCAGCAGAGGGGGGACAGGGTTGTTGAATTCACCCCTCCACTTT	CATSRGGTGLLNSPLHF
TRBV4-1	TRBD2	NA	TRBJ2-5	TGCGCCAGCAGCCAAGACTTCCCTCCGGGGGGAATAAAGACCCAGTACTTC	CASSQDFPPGGIKTQYF
TRBV19	TRBD1	NA	TRBJ1-4	TGTGCCAGTAGTACCCTACCCCGACAGGGGGGAGCCACTAATGAAAAACTGTTTTTT	CASSTLPRQGGATNEKLFF
TRBV12-3/TRBV12-4	NA	NA	TRBJ1-2	TGTGCCAGCAGTCCCCGGGTTCTCTATGGCTACACCTTC	CASSPRVLYGYTF
TRBV18	NA	NA	TRBJ2-2	TGTGCCAGCTCACCCTCCACCGGGGAGCTGTTTTTT	CASSPSTGELFF
TRBV11-2	TRBD1	NA	TRBJ1-2	TGTGCCAGCAGCTTAGGGGGGACAGGCGCGTACTATGGCTACACCTTC	CASSLGGTGAYYGYTF
TRBV7-9	TRBD1	NA	TRBJ1-1	TGTGCCAGCAACCCGACAGGGCGGGGTATCACTGAAGCTTTCTTT	CASNPTGRGITEAFF
TRBV19	TRBD1	NA	TRBJ1-5	TGTGCCAGTACCCCCGGGACAGGGGATCAGCCCCAGCATTTT	CASTPGTGDQPQHF
TRBV6-5	NA	NA	TRBJ1-5	TGTGCCAGCAGCCGAAATAGCAATCAGCCCCAGCATTTT	CASSRNSNQPQHF
TRBV6-5	NA	NA	TRBJ2-1	TGTGCCAGCAGTTACTCGCAGCGGAGCTCCTACAATGAGCAGTTCTTC	CASSYSQRSSYNEQFF
TRBV27	NA	few	TRBJ1-1	TGTGCCAGCAGTTTACAAGCAGGTTCATTAGCGGCTTTCTTT	CASSLQAGSLAAFF
TRBV2	NA	NA	TRBJ2-7	TGTGCCAGCAGTGGGGACACCTACGAGCAGTACTTC	CASSGDTYEQYF
TRBV6-5	NA	NA	TRBJ1-6	TGTGCCAGCAAAATGGCGGGGGGCACTAATTCACCCCTCCACTTT	CASKMAGGTNSPLHF
TRBV2	NA	NA	TRBJ1-1	TGTGCCAGCAGTGAAGCGGACGCAACAGTTAACACTGAAGCTTTCTTT	CASSEADATVNTEAFF
TRBV25-1	NA	NA	TRBJ1-5	TGTGCCAGCAGTGAGACAGATAGCAATCAGCCCCAGCATTTT	CASSETDSNQPQHF
TRBV4-1	NA	NA	TRBJ1-4	TGCGCCAGCAGCCAAGATCCGACAGCAACTAATGAAAAACTGTTTTTT	CASSQDPTATNEKLFF
TRBV3-1/TRBV3-2	NA	NA	TRBJ1-1	TGTGCCAGCAGAGACTCAGGGGAGGGGACTGAAGCTTTCTTT	CASRDSGEGTEAFF
TRBV5-1	TRBD1	NA	TRBJ2-2	TGCGCCAGCAGCTTGGCCACAGGGGGACGCACCGGGGAGCTGTTTTTT	CASSLATGGRTGELFF
TRBV5-1	NA	NA	TRBJ2-5	TGCGCCAGCACGGCGGTCCTGGGAGAGACCCAGTACTTC	CASTAVLGETQYF
TRBV7-8	NA	NA	TRBJ2-7	TGTGCCAGCAGCTTAGCGCTGGGGGCCGAGCAGTACTTC	CASSLALGAEQYF
TRBV7-8	TRBD2	NA	TRBJ2-1	TGTGCCAGCACCCCGGGGGGTGATGAGCAGTTCTTC	CASTPGGDEQFF
TRBV6-5	NA	NA	TRBJ1-2	TGTGCCAGCAGTAGAGACAGTGTCTATGGCTACACCTTC	CASSRDSVYGYTF
TRBV7-2	NA	NA	TRBJ1-3	TGTGCCAGCAGCCCCGAAATGGGGCTCACCATATATTTT	CASSPEMGLTIYF
TRBV2	TRBD1	NA	TRBJ1-5	TGTGCCAGCAGTGTGTCGGGGTCCAGGGGGGAGGCCCAGCATTTT	CASSVSGSRGEAQHF
TRBV6-5	TRBD1	NA	TRBJ1-1	TGTGCCAGCGCCCGGAAGACAGGGGGCACTGAAGCTTTCTTT	CASARKTGGTEAFF
TRBV9	NA	many	TRBJ1-2	TGTGCCAGCAGCGTAGACCACAGGGTCAACTATGGCTACACCTTC	CASSVDHRVNYGYTF
TRBV2	NA	NA	TRBJ2-7	TGTGCCAGCTACTACCCTACTAGCTCCTACGAGCAGTACTTC	CASYYPTSSYEQYF
TRBV5-5	NA	NA	TRBJ1-2	TGTGCCAGCACCCAGACGGTGGGATATGACTACACCTTC	CASTQTVGYDYTF
TRBV28	TRBD1	NA	TRBJ2-7	TGTGCCAGCACCACCGGGACAGGGTACCACGAGCAGTACTTC	CASTTGTGYHEQYF
TRBV19	NA	medium-sized	TRBJ2-2	TGTGCCAGTAAGGGGCAGGGTGACACCGGGGAGCTGTTTTTT	CASKGQGDTGELFF
TRBV2	NA	NA	TRBJ1-2	TGTGCCAGCCATGGACCGGTGGGGACACTAGATGGCTACACCTTC	CASHGPVGTLDGYTF
TRBV12-3/TRBV12-4	NA	NA	TRBJ1-1	TGTGCCAGCAGTTTCGCAGACACTGAAGCTTTCTTT	CASSFADTEAFF
TRBV3-1/TRBV3-2	NA	NA	TRBJ2-2	TGTGCCAGCAGCCAAGTTATTATTGACACCGGGGAGCTGTTTTTT	CASSQVIIDTGELFF
TRBV5-1	TRBD1	NA	TRBJ1-2	TGCGCCAGCAGCGATTGGGACAGGGGGCACCATGGCTACACCTTC	CASSDWDRGHHGYTF
TRBV5-5	NA	NA	TRBJ2-5	TGTGCCAGCAGCTCTTCGGACGGCGAGACCCAGTACTTC	CASSSSDGETQYF
TRBV28	NA	NA	TRBJ1-5	TGTGCCAGCAGACCCACGGGGAGTCTCAATCAGCCCCAGCATTTT	CASRPTGSLNQPQHF
TRBV2	NA	NA	TRBJ1-4	TGTGCCAGCCTCAGGGCGGAGGGTGAAAAACTGTTTTTT	CASLRAEGEKLFF
TRBV10-2	TRBD2	NA	TRBJ2-2	TGCGCCAGTAGAACCGGGACTAGCGGCTCCGGGGAGCTGTTTTTT	CASRTGTSGSGELFF
TRBV11-3	TRBD1	many	TRBJ2-1	TGTGCCAGCAGCGCAGGGGGAAGAGAGTTCGGTGAGCAGTTCTTC	CASSAGGREFGEQFF
TRBV7-9	NA	NA	TRBJ1-1	TGTGCCAGCAGCGCTAGTGGGGGGAACACTGAAGCTTTCTTT	CASSASGGNTEAFF
TRBV18	TRBD1	NA	TRBJ1-1	TGTGCCAGCTCACCACTGGACAGGGGGCCTGAAGCTTTCTTT	CASSPLDRGPEAFF
TRBV9	NA	NA	TRBJ2-7	TGTGCCAGCAGCCCTCTAGGGGGGCGGGAACCTAGGGAGCAGTACTTC	CASSPLGGREPREQYF
TRBV5-6	NA	NA	TRBJ1-5	TGTGCCAGCAGCCGGAGGGGTGGCAATCAGCCCCAGCATTTT	CASSRRGGNQPQHF
TRBV2	TRBD1	NA	TRBJ1-2	TGTGCCAGCCTCCGGGTGGGACAGCCCTATGGCTACACCTTC	CASLRVGQPYGYTF
TRBV20-1	NA	NA	TRBJ2-1	TGCAGTGCGGTGGGACGGGATGAGCAGTTCTTC	CSAVGRDEQFF